A single sample gave rise to the 21 T cell receptor beta chains below, sequenced in a study of control samples from healthy donors and cancer patients. TCRdb's table, derived via immunoSEQ multiplex PCR, lists solely in-frame clones and lacks some. The sample holds about 60,000 clones, around 90% seen once. Sequenced input: blood. These receptors all come from a man over 45 in good health.

This rearrangement joins TRBV10-2 to TRBJ1-1, with D possibly being TRBD1 (5 bases). This CDR3 region has 13 residues. Germline CDR1 is WSHSY and CDR2 is SAAADI. Trimming removed 5 bases from V and 4 bases from J, with 11 bases in between. This CDR3 is CASSSQGPTEAFF. The CDR3, as DNA: TGCGCCAGCAGTTCCCAGGGACCCACTGAAGCTTTCTTT.

The V and J genes are TRBV7-9 and TRBJ1-4; D possibly corresponds to TRBD1 (6 bases). In germline, CDR1 is SEHNR, CDR2 FQNEAQ (reference sequence). Trimming cost V 3 bases and J 7 bases, with 12 bases left between them. The CDR3 loop spans 14 amino acids. DNA for the CDR3: TGTGCCAGCAGCTTGGAGGGGGGAATTGAAAAACTGTTTTTT. Translated, it gives CASSLEGGIEKLFF.

The rearrangement uses TRBV6-5 and TRBJ2-2, with a possible D match to TRBD2 (6 bases). Trimming took 7 bases from V and 5 from J, leaving 14 bases between them. This CDR3 region has 14 residues. Germline V CDR1 and CDR2: MNHEY, SVGAGI. Here the CDR3 DNA reads TGTGCCAGCACCCCACCCGGGAGAACCGGGGAGCTGTTTTTT. Protein product: CASTPPGRTGELFF.

The count of this clone is one. The chain uses TRBV13 and TRBJ1-1, with D hard to call. This CDR3 has 14 residues. Trimming cost V 7 bases and J 1 base, with 13 bases left between them. The germline gives CDR1 PRHDT, CDR2 FYEKMQ (reference sequence). As DNA, the CDR3 is TGTGCCAGCATCTCCGGGGTCACGAACACTGAAGCTTTCTTT. This sequence encodes CASISGVTNTEAFF.

The chain uses TRBV18 and TRBJ2-1; 7 bases match TRBD1. This CDR3 region has 15 residues. Germline CDR1 KGHSH, CDR2 LQKENI. The J segment lost 6 bases and the V segment lost 3 bases, leaving 8 bases of the junction unmatched. CDR3 nucleotides: TGTGCCAGCTCACCTGGGACAGTAGAGCGCAATGAGCAGTTCTTC. Its protein product is CASSPGTVERNEQFF.

The chain employs TRBV7-2 and TRBJ2-3, with 7 bases fitting TRBD2. The CDR3 totals 14 residues. Trimming at V came to 1 base and at J to 6 bases, leaving 4 bases not matched to a gene. CDR1 is SGHTA and CDR2 is FQGNSA in the germline V gene. The DNA of the CDR3 is TGTGCCAGCAGCTTAGAGTGGGGGGGTGATACGCAGTATTTT. Protein sequence: CASSLEWGGDTQYF. Full variable domain (missing parts from reference TRBV7-2 and TRBJ2-3): GAGVSQSPSNKVTEKGKDVELRCDPISGHTALYWYRQSLGQGLEFLIYFQGNSAPDKSGLPSDRFSAERTGGSVSTLTIQRTQQEDSAVYLCASSLEWGGDTQYFGPGTRLTVL.

The chain recombines TRBV11-2 with TRBJ1-2, with 7 bases that match TRBD1. Trimming at V came to 4 bases and at J to 0 bases, leaving 11 bases not matched to a gene. CDR3 length equals 17 residues. CDR1 SGHAT and CDR2 FQNNGV come from the germline V gene. CDR3 loop: CASSSTGAILANYGYTF. In nucleotides, the CDR3 is TGTGCCAGCAGCTCCACAGGGGCCATACTAGCTAACTATGGCTACACCTTC.

The chain employs TRBV7-9 and TRBJ2-5, with 7 bases matching TRBD2. CDR1 and CDR2 from the germline V gene are SEHNR and FQNEAQ (reference sequence). The trim removed 0 bases at V and 5 bases at J, leaving 6 bases unmatched. The CDR3 extends over 15 amino acids. The CDR3 DNA reads TGTGCCAGCAGCTTAGCGCTGGGGGGGAAGGAGACCCAGTACTTC. This encodes CASSLALGGKETQYF. Supplemented by reference TRBV7-9 and TRBJ2-5, the full variable domain reads DTGVSQNPRHKITKRGQNVTFRCDPISEHNRLYWYRQTLGQGPEFLTYFQNEAQLEKSRLLSDRFSAERPKGSFSTLEIQRTEQGDSAMYLCASSLALGGKETQYFGPGTRLLVL.

The genes are TRBV29-1 and TRBJ2-7; TRBD1 agrees at 9 bases. Germline V gene lookup returns CDR1 SQVTM and CDR2 ANQGSEA. The V and J ends lost 6 bases and 6 bases, in that order; junction bases with no gene match: 9. The length of the CDR3 is 13 residues. The CDR3 is CSVLPGQGREQYF. In nucleotides, the CDR3 is TGCAGCGTCCTCCCGGGACAGGGACGCGAGCAGTACTTC.

The rearrangement links TRBV6-5 to TRBJ1-1; D unclear. V lost 5 bases and J lost 3, with 10 bases in between. Germline loops: CDR1 MNHEY, CDR2 SVGAGI. The CDR3 has 13 amino acids. CDR3 nucleotides: TGTGCCAGCAGTACCAGGCGTGACACTGAAGCTTTCTTT. Its protein is CASSTRRDTEAFF.

The chain uses TRBV28 and TRBJ2-2; TRBD1 is a possible D gene (6 bases). The CDR3 runs 14 residues. Germline V CDR1 and CDR2: MDHEN, SYDVKM. V was trimmed by 6 bases and J by 3 bases, leaving 11 bases between them. In DNA, the CDR3 is TGTGCCAGCAGGTTACAGGGACACACCGGGGAGCTGTTTTTT. This gives the protein CASRLQGHTGELFF.

The chain carries TRBV5-5 and TRBJ1-2, with D tentatively TRBD1 (5 bases). CDR3 length equals 15 residues. V was cut by 0 bases and J by 4 bases, with 13 bases left in between. CDR1 is SGHKS and CDR2 is YYEKEE in the germline V gene (reference sequence). CDR3 nucleotide sequence: TGTGCCAGCAGCTTGGAAGGTCAGGGCCCCTATGGCTACACCTTC. Encoded protein: CASSLEGQGPYGYTF. The full variable domain, completed using reference TRBV5-5 and TRBJ1-2, is DAGVTQSPTHLIKTRGQQVTLRCSPISGHKSVSWYQQVLGQGPQFIFQYYEKEERGRGNFPDRFSARQFPNYSSELNVNALLLGDSALYLCASSLEGQGPYGYTFGSGTRLTVV.

The chain links TRBV19 to TRBJ2-1, with 9 bases aligning to TRBD2. After removal of 0 bases from V and 10 bases from J, the junction contained 13 bases not matched to a gene. The CDR3 covers 17 residues. Germline V lookup: CDR1 LNHDA, CDR2 SQIVND (reference sequence). The CDR3 is CASSIDESASGTGEQFF. In DNA form, the CDR3 reads TGTGCCAGTAGTATAGATGAATCGGCTAGCGGGACGGGAGAGCAGTTCTTC.

The rearrangement joins TRBV6-1 to TRBJ2-1; the match to TRBD2 covers 9 bases. With 4 bases clipped from V and 9 bases from J, the junction kept 13 bases outside the gene matches. In germline, CDR1 is MNHNS, CDR2 SASEGT. The CDR3 has 16 residues. CDR3 amino acids: CASSGRLAGVQSEQFF. CDR3 DNA sequence: TGTGCCAGCAGTGGGAGGTTAGCGGGAGTACAAAGTGAGCAGTTCTTC.

This chain uses TRBV5-1 with TRBJ2-5, with 7 bases fitting TRBD1. Trimming took 5 bases from V and 5 from J; bases not matched to a gene: 3. Germline-derived CDR1 and CDR2 are SGHRS and YFSETQ. CDR3 length equals 12 residues. CDR3 sequence (DNA): TGCGCCAGCAGAGGGGGCTGGGAGACCCAGTACTTC. This translates into CASRGGWETQYF.

This chain links TRBV27 with TRBJ1-1; TRBD1 aligns across 7 bases. This CDR3 is 15 amino acids long. The junction had 16 bases not matched to a gene; V was cut back by 4 bases and J by 11 bases. Germline V gene lookup returns CDR1 MNHEY and CDR2 SMNVEV (reference sequence). This CDR3 reads CASSSPQGGRGGAFF. In nucleotides, the CDR3 is TGTGCCAGCAGTTCCCCCCAGGGGGGACGGGGAGGGGCTTTCTTT.

The chain couples TRBV24-1 to TRBJ2-2; 7 positions agree with TRBD1. Looked up from germline, CDR1 is KGHDR and CDR2 is SFDVKD. The V and J ends lost 7 bases and 0 bases, in that order; junction bases with no gene match: 7. The length of the CDR3 is 16 residues. Here the CDR3 reads CATSSGTAPNTGELFF. The CDR3 region has the DNA TGTGCCACCAGCTCCGGGACAGCGCCGAACACCGGGGAGCTGTTTTTT.

The V call is TRBV2, the J call TRBJ2-2; 7 nucleotides match TRBD2. J lost 1 base, V lost 10 bases, and 9 bases had no gene match. Germline V lookup: CDR1 SNHLY, CDR2 FYNNEI. CDR3 length: 15 amino acids. CDR3 protein: CATKRGGLNTGELFF. The CDR3 region has the DNA TGTGCCACCAAGAGGGGAGGGCTGAACACCGGGGAGCTGTTTTTT.

V gene TRBV3-1 (or the pseudogene TRBV3-2) combines with J gene TRBJ2-1; 13 nucleotides agree with TRBD2. Trimming removed 4 bases from V and 7 bases from J; junction bases left unmatched: 4. This CDR3 region has 15 residues. The V gene's germline CDR1 is LGHDT and CDR2 YNNKEL (reference sequence). Written as DNA, the CDR3 is TGTGCCAGCAGCCCAGGGACTAGCGGGAAGAATGAGCAGTTCTTC. Protein product: CASSPGTSGKNEQFF.

The chain carries TRBV12-3 or TRBV12-4 and TRBJ1-5; D is uncertain. The CDR3 contains 13 residues. The V gene lost 6 bases and the J gene lost 4 bases, with 10 bases spanning the gap. In DNA form, the CDR3 reads TGTGCCAGCAGATTCGGGCAGAATCAGCCCCAGCATTTT. This codes for CASRFGQNQPQHF.

CDR3 region: CATSASEKPRGELFF. CDR3 nucleotide sequence: TGTGCCACCAGTGCTAGCGAGAAACCGCGTGGGGAGCTGTTTTTT. The chain combines TRBV24-1 with TRBJ2-2, with a tentative D call TRBD2 (6 bases). The CDR3 covers 15 residues. V was cut by 5 bases and J by 8 bases, with 17 bases left in between. Germline V CDR1 and CDR2: KGHDR, SFDVKD.